This T cell receptor (beta chain) was identified during a study of shared T cell receptors in the human thymus. Trimming stripped 4 bases from V and 0 bases from J, with 7 bases between. The CDR3 spans 15 residues. CDR1 is PRHDT, CDR2 FYEKMQ, per germline (reference sequence). Sequencing was performed with immunoSEQ multiplex PCR; in TCRdb, only in-frame clones are kept and a portion is missing. The data contain approximately 730,000 clones, 70% to 90% of them singletons. This clone showed up just a few times. The sample also formed part of further work on human thymus T cells.

The sequenced sample was thymocytes. The clonotype comes from a girl under three years old with a congenital heart defect. The rearrangement joins TRBV13 to TRBJ1-6; D is unresolved. The CDR3 DNA sequence: TGTGCCAGCAGCTCCGGTCCCTCCTATAATTCACCCCTCCACTTT. Protein sequence: CASSSGPSYNSPLHF.